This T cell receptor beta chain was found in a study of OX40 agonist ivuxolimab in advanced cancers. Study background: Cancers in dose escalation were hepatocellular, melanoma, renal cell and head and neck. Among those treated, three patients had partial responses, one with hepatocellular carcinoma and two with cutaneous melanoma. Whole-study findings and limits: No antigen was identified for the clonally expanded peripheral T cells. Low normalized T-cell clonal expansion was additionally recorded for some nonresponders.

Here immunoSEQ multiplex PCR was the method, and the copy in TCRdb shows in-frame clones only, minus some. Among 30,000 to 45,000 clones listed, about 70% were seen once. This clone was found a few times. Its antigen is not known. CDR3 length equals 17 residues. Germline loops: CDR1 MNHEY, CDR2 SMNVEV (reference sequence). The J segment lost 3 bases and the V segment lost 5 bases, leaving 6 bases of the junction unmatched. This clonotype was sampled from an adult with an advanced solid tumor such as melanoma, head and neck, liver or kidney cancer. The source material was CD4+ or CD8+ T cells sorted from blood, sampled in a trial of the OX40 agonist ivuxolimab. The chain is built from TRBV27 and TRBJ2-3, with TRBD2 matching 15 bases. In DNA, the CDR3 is TGTGCCAGCAGTCAGGGACTAGCGGGGGGATGGACAGATACGCAGTATTTT. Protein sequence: CASSQGLAGGWTDTQYF.